One and the same sample provided the 4 T cell receptor beta chains below, sequenced in a study of metastatic and nonmetastatic thyroid tumors. TCRdb reanalyzed the PCR reads with MiXCR. The sample contains around 9,000 clones, 44% of which appear only once. Not a single patient had been given any form of treatment at any point before undergoing thyroid surgery. Sequences were obtained from tumor tissue. These receptors originate from a male donor with papillary thyroid cancer or a benign thyroid nodule (not recorded which). Some clones in this sample may be carry-over from other donors' samples.

The chain uses TRBV3-1 and TRBJ2-5; no clear D. From germline, CDR1 is LGHDT and CDR2 YNNKEL (reference sequence). V gave up 0 bases and J gave up 1 base, with 12 bases separating them. There are 16 residues in the CDR3. In DNA, the CDR3 is TGTGCCAGCAGCCAAGACCTTCAGGAACTCCAAGAGACCCAGTACTTC. Protein: CASSQDLQELQETQYF.

The chain uses TRBV5-1 and TRBJ1-6; no reliable D call. The germline V gene encodes CDR1 SGHRS and CDR2 YFSETQ. Trimming took off 4 bases at V and 0 bases at J, with 14 bases between the two ends. The CDR3 totals 17 residues. CDR3 DNA: TGCGCCAGCAGCCTACGACCGGGGAGCTCCTATAATTCACCCCTCCACTTT. Protein sequence: CASSLRPGSSYNSPLHF. Variable domain in full (rest from reference TRBV5-1 and TRBJ1-6): KAGVTQTPRYLIKTRGQQVTLSCSPISGHRSVSWYQQTPGQGLQFLFEYFSETQRNKGNFPGRFSGRQFSNSRSEMNVSTLELGDSALYLCASSLRPGSSYNSPLHFGNGTRLTVT.

This clone has more than one count but fewer than ten. The chain links TRBV19 to TRBJ1-5; a weak D match, TRBD1 (6 bases). Trimming took 6 bases from V and 5 from J, leaving 8 bases between them. This CDR3 spans 12 amino acids. Germline V gives CDR1 LNHDA, CDR2 SQIVND (reference sequence). The CDR3 region has the DNA TGTGCCAGTAGGGACAGTCATCAGCCCCAGCATTTT. Protein sequence: CASRDSHQPQHF.

The CDR3 nucleotides are TGCGCCAGCAGTGGTAAGGGACTCGACCATTACTTC. Its translation is CASSGKGLDHYF. The chain is built from TRBV10-2 and TRBJ2-7, with D tentatively TRBD2 (6 bases). Germline V gene data show CDR1 as WSHSY and CDR2 as SAAADI. The ends were cut back, 4 bases at V and 13 bases at J, with 17 bases in the middle. The CDR3 runs 12 residues.